This paragraph covers one T cell receptor beta chain sequence. CD8 cells regarded as naive lacked CD45RO, were positively chosen for CCR7, and omitted terminally differentiated effector memory CD45RA+ cells. These data belong to a study of shared clonotypes between healthy human individuals. Looked up from germline, CDR1 is MNHEY and CDR2 is SMNVEV (reference sequence). Trimming at V came to 5 bases and at J to 4 bases, leaving 4 bases not matched to a gene. This CDR3 is 14 amino acids long. Profiling relied on immunoSEQ multiplex PCR, and the TCRdb table lists in-frame clones only, not all of them. The repertoire holds a few million clones, with just over 90% as singletons.

The clonotype was recovered from a man between 18 and 29 years old in good health. Some clones in this sample may be carry-over from other donors' samples. The rearrangement links TRBV27 to TRBJ1-5, with 8 bases matching TRBD1. Sequenced material: naive CD8+ T cells from PBMCs. The CDR3 sequence is CASSQTGGNQPQHF. The CDR3 region has the DNA TGTGCCAGCAGTCAAACAGGGGGTAATCAGCCCCAGCATTTT.